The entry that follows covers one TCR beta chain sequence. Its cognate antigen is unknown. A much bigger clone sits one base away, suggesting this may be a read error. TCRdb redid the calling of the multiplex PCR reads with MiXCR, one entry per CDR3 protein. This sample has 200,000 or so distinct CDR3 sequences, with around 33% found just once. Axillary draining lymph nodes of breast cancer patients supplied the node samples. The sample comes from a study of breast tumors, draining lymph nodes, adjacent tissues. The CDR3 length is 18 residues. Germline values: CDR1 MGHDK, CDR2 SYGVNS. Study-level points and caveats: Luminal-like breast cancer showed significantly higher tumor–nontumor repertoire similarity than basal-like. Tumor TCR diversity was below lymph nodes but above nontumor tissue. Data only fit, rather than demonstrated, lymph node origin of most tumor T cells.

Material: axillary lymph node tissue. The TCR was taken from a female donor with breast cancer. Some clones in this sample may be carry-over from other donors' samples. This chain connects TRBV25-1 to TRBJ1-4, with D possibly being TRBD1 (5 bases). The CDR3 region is CAGSLLYRIGATNEKLFF. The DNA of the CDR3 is TGTGCCGGCAGTCTACTGTACAGGATTGGAGCGACTAATGAAAAACTGTTTTTT.